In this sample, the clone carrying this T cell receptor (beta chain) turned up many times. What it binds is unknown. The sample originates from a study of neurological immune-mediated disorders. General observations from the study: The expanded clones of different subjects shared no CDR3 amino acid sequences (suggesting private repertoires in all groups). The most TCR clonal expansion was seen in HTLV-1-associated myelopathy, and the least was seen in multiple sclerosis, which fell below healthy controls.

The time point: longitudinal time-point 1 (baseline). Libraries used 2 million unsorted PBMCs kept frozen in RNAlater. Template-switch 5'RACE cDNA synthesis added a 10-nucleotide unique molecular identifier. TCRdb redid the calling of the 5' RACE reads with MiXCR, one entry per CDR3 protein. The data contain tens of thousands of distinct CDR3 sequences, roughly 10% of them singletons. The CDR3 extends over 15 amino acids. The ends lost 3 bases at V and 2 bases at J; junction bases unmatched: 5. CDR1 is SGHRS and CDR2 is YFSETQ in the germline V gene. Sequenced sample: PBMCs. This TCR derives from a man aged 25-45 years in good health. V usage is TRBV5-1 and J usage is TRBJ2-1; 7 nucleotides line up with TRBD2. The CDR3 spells CASSSGGGAYNEQFF. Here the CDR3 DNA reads TGCGCCAGCAGCTCTGGGGGAGGGGCCTACAATGAGCAGTTCTTC.